A selection of T cell receptor beta chains follows, all from one sample in a study of beta chain features in type 1 diabetes. Method: immunoSEQ multiplex PCR; TCRdb's copy keeps in-frame clones and lacks some. The table has 120,000 to 150,000 clones, about 10% seen once. The sample comprised naive CD4+ T cells from blood. These TCRs come from a man between 18 and 29 years old in good health. CDR3s leave out the opening cysteine and the closing phenylalanine or tryptophan. The size field is filled for only some rows; it gives once, few, many or a size class.

TRBJ1-4,few,TRBV2,ASSEQGRWEKLF
TRBJ1-4,.,TRBV27,ASSLTRGTNEKLF
TRBJ1-3,few,TRBV5-1,ASSPSGQFSGNTIY
TRBJ1-2,.,TRBV6-1,ASRKPGQGDYGYT
TRBJ2-5,few,TRBV5-1,ASSLEGETQY
TRBJ2-7,few,TRBV14,ASSQVGLARTYEQY
TRBJ1-5,few,TRBV5-8,ASSLEAQGRGNQPQH
TRBJ1-1,few,TRBV30,AWNRAGNTEAF
TRBJ1-3,.,TRBV7-2,ASSPDRASGNTIY
TRBJ2-1,.,TRBV5-1,ASSLGLAGPVDEQF